This TCR beta chain emerged from a study of T cell responses to AZD1222 COVID-19 vaccine. Whole-study findings and limits: White British people made up most donors, females outnumbered males, and clonal diversity was possibly underestimated.

Deletions cut 0 bases from V and 5 bases from J, with 7 bases between. Germline V gene lookup returns CDR1 SGDLS and CDR2 YYNGEE. The CDR3 runs 13 residues. TCRdb's table, derived via immunoSEQ multiplex PCR, lists solely in-frame clones and lacks some. The data hold roughly 130,000 clones, with approximately 94% observed a single time. With respect to this clone: The antigen remains undetermined.

This TCR was sampled from an adult in good health. This specimen was peripheral blood, taken on day 0 of AZD1222 vaccination. The gene calls are TRBV9 and TRBJ2-3; D possibly corresponds to TRBD2 (6 bases). CDR3 in amino acids: CASSVGAGDTQYF. The DNA of the CDR3 is TGTGCCAGCAGCGTAGGAGCGGGAGATACGCAGTATTTT.